What follows describes a single TCR beta chain. Only a few counts were recorded for this clone. This receptor's antigen is unknown. No much larger clone exists at a distance of one base, and base qualities are not known. The library was produced with the immunoSEQ multiplex PCR assay. The multiplex PCR relied on a mix of 60 forward primers for TCR Vbeta segments and 13 reverse primers for TCR Jbeta segments. Amplification of the CDR3 region of rearranged TCR beta genes was performed with a multiplex PCR assay on genomic DNA. Amplified TCR beta libraries were sequenced as 87-base-pair reads on the Illumina HiSeq System. On the authors' methods: Across the roughly 600 repertoires, a later analysis counted some 80 million unique TCR beta chains, roughly 11 million of which were shared by at least two donors. A nearest-neighbor algorithm error-corrected the raw reads and collapsed the reads into unique sequences, merging closely related sequences to remove PCR and sequencing errors. CDR3 sequences were aligned to IMGT reference sequences to assign V, D and J gene segments. For a sequence to be retained, at least a six-nucleotide match to both a V gene segment and a J gene segment was required. Rearrangements were classified as productive when the CDR3 lacked stop codons and remained in frame with V and J, and all other rearrangements were classified as non-productive. CDR3 was defined by IMGT convention, running from the second conserved V-encoded cysteine to the conserved J-encoded phenylalanine. Sequences without an unambiguous match to a single V gene segment were excluded from the earlier analysis of about 600 of the donors. In an earlier analysis of approximately 590 of the donors, V segments were called functional above 56.7% productive rearrangements and were called segregating when the between-donor standard deviation exceeded 5%. A statistical classification framework was developed to diagnose cytomegalovirus status using the catalog of TCR beta chain sequences. In a later analysis, V and J genes were assigned by comparing TCR nucleotide sequences against IMGT/GENE-DB human TR gene sequences. Using the TCRdist pipeline, a later analysis assigned CDR3 sequences along with most-parsimonious VDJ recombination scenarios. In a later analysis, each TCR beta chain was defined by its CDR3 amino acid sequence together with its V-gene family, and reads lacking a unique V-gene family were excluded. A later analysis removed 500 to 600 highly shared, low-generation-probability nucleotide sequences to deal with suspected cross-contamination and a sequencing artifact. For each public chain, a later analysis derived a clonal expansion index from normalized ranks of inferred template counts within each repertoire. In a later analysis, generation probabilities were computed using a VDJ recombination model fitted to out-of-frame rearrangements, and the results were checked against IGoR. Hypergeometric tests were used in a later analysis to score TCR-TCR, TCR-HLA and TCR-CMV co-occurrence, with a repertoire-size bias correction applied to the TCR pairs. A later analysis estimated false discovery rates by permuting HLA or CMV assignments 20 times. In a later analysis, co-occurring TCRs were grouped using DBSCAN, and TCRdist sequence similarity was added for clustering within HLA-allele-positive subsets. Co-occurrence clustering excluded repertoires with fewer than 30,000 or more than 120,000 public chains, plus five with anomalous nucleotide sharing. TCRdb took this table from immuneACCESS and kept in-frame rearrangements with V and J called. Such tables lack part of the clones; where checked against another copy, unresolved V genes explain under half of the gap, and the rest is unexplained. That table furnishes V, J and clone size, whereas the DNA furnished D and trimming. This sample lists around 160,000 clones; 65% to 70% were detected once. The biggest ten clones account for 4% to 5.5% of the sample.

CDR1 and CDR2 are read off the germline V gene as SGHVS and FNYEAQ. The CDR3 starts with the cysteine, ends with the phenylalanine, and has 13 residues. Of the read, only the CDR3 DNA is kept; its 39 bases are in frame from base 1. The junction shows trimming of 1 base on V and 6 bases on J, plus 6 bases between the germline ends. These data come from a study of cytomegalovirus exposure and HLA in healthy donors (dated by TCRdb to 2017 to 2019). Context from the whole study: In an earlier analysis of 587 of the donors, 276 Gb of sequence data and 100 million or so unique TCR beta sequences from roughly 200 million T cells were reported. An early release that covered about 640 HLA-typed donors contained 300 to 350 gigabases of sequencing data and 70 million to 100 million unique TCR sequences. Of the roughly 390 genotyped donors, 65% to 90% fell in the genetic ancestry cluster associated with self-reported Caucasian donors. The study was designed to test whether signatures of past pathogen exposure could be identified by cataloging public T cell receptors. Using immunosequencing, the study profiled T cell repertoires from around 680 subjects and related those repertoires to cytomegalovirus serostatus. In addition to the first cohort of about 650 subjects, a separate validation cohort of around 110 different subjects was used. To predict cytomegalovirus infection status, the study combined high-throughput TCR immunosequencing, statistical association of individual TCRs with disease status, and machine learning. A later analysis re-analyzed previously published TCR beta repertoires from 666 donors and added high-resolution HLA genotyping to study TCR occurrence patterns. Rather than drawing on any new phenotypic data, the later analysis identified candidate immune exposures from TCR beta sequences and the way those sequences occurred across donors. In an earlier analysis of 587 of the donors, high-throughput TCR beta sequencing was used to judge whether each TCR beta V gene segment behaved as functional or pseudogenic. Donor age, sex, ethnicity and CMV serostatus were compiled alongside the repertoire data. Genome-wide SNP genotypes for about 65% of the 666 donors were used in a later genetic analysis, which treated that subset as a discovery cohort. Every discovery cohort repertoire had been produced on one sequencing platform. Both class I and class II loci were covered by HLA typing, at four-digit resolution. Typing coverage differed by locus: A, B, C, DRB1 and DQB1 were typed in roughly 620-630 donors, DQA1 in roughly 510, DPA1 in some 610, and DPB1 in roughly 450. About five DR-DQ haplotypes were treated as single units for association and clustering because of strong linkage in the cohort. On average, over 200,000 unique TCR beta nucleotide sequences were sequenced per donor among fewer than 500 genotyped donors of the cohort, with 15% to 20% of those sequences being non-productive.

The cohort comprised hundreds of healthy bone marrow donors. At the time of sampling, every cohort member was nominally healthy, though immune exposures that went unrecorded were likely present. The donor tested CMV seropositive, placing the donor among the 250 to 300 seropositive members of the cohort. A peripheral blood sample was collected from each donor, and TCR beta sequencing was performed on peripheral blood mononuclear cells. The Qiagen DNeasy Blood Extraction Kit was used to extract genomic DNA from the blood cell samples. The investigation overall reported the following: Because the 87-base-pair reads could not distinguish some IMGT-functional V segments, including TRBV6-2 and TRBV6-3, those segments were excluded. Several of the top co-occurrence clusters appeared to be linked to parvovirus B19, influenza, CMV and Epstein-Barr virus, according to a later analysis. When HLA alleles, especially DR and DQ, strongly co-occurred, TCR associations were difficult to assign to individual alleles. In a later analysis, HLA-associated TCR beta chains were found to be more clonally expanded and to have lower generation probabilities than equally common non-associated chains. A later genetic analysis reported fewer N-insertions in productive TCRs among donors in an Asian-associated ancestry cluster than the roughly 690-donor mean. Specific HLA alleles were associated with roughly 16,000 TCR beta sequences at a false discovery rate of 0.05 in a later analysis. A further reported finding was that TCR beta sequences accurately predicted the HLA-A and HLA-B alleles for most subjects in the first cohort. According to the authors, the approach could potentially be generalized to other disease states and immunological phenotypes. The presence/absence analyses assumed that sequencing depth was roughly uniform across donors, and that assumption may not be true. In both the original and validation cohorts, the classifier was reported to diagnose cytomegalovirus status with high specificity and sensitivity. Because counts were too low, more than 15 rarely observed V segments, including chromosome 9 orphons, were left out of the earlier analysis of 587 of the donors. V-gene and J-gene trimming of TCR beta chains was associated with a missense DCLRE1C variant in a later genetic analysis, and the association was replicated in an independent cohort. HLA typing was unavailable for some donors at each locus, so association tests used only the typed subset. In vitro tests confirmed that a few of the cytomegalovirus-associated TCR beta chains recognize cytomegalovirus antigens. This cohort had only TCR beta chains sequenced, and the lack of alpha or paired-chain data limited which features could be detected. The study listed 164 TCR beta chains as associated with cytomegalovirus. Correlated functional status among segregating V segments might be attributable to linkage disequilibrium, but an unknown experimental factor could not be ruled out. In an earlier analysis of 587 of the donors, most TCR beta V segments appeared in productive rearrangements about 87% or about 30% of the time, broadly matching IMGT annotations. For the cohort, immune exposure information was limited to CMV serostatus. A later analysis found that most CMV-associated TCR beta chains appeared HLA-restricted, with HLA associations seemingly driven largely by CMV exposure. Across donors, most TCR sequences were observed very rarely, whereas some public TCRs were present in many individuals. A cluster of highly shared sequence variants was judged likely to be a technical artifact of the sequencing pipeline. In a later analysis, TCR association rates were found to vary across HLA loci, with the most associated TCRs seen for DRB1 alleles and the fewest for HLA-C alleles.

Sequenced material: PBMCs. This TCR was recovered from a woman under 30 in good health and CMV-seropositive. The V and J genes are TRBV7-6 and TRBJ2-2; the D gene cannot be resolved reliably. At the DNA level, the sequence is TGTGCCAGCAGCTTAGGGCCCCCCGGGGAGCTGTTTTTT. It codes for CASSLGPPGELFF.